A selection of T cell receptor beta chains follows, all from one sample in a study of blood T cell repertoires in COVID-19. Using immunoSEQ multiplex PCR, the repertoire was profiled, and TCRdb retains in-frame clones only, with some absent. Of 95,000 to 100,000 clones detected, 84% appear once; the ten largest clones hold roughly 24%. The sequencing input was peripheral blood. The receptors shown here come from a human donor in a cohort sampled during active COVID-19. Both conserved end residues are part of each CDR3. The order of the fields is CDR3 length, J gene, V gene, CDR3 protein.

cdr3_length: 15
j_call: TRBJ1-4
v_call: TRBV11-1
cdr3_aa: CASSSGQGVKEKLFF

cdr3_length: 14
j_call: TRBJ2-3
v_call: TRBV10-3
cdr3_aa: CAIRASGGGDTQYF

cdr3_length: 14
j_call: TRBJ2-7
v_call: TRBV7-2
cdr3_aa: CASSLARGLGEQYF

cdr3_length: 12
j_call: TRBJ2-1
v_call: TRBV28
cdr3_aa: CASSNLAGGRFF

cdr3_length: 14
j_call: TRBJ2-3
v_call: TRBV19
cdr3_aa: CASSIDRGGDTQYF

cdr3_length: 17
j_call: TRBJ1-6
v_call: TRBV3-1/TRBV3-2
cdr3_aa: CASSQVGGQVYNSPLHF

cdr3_length: 15
j_call: TRBJ1-5
v_call: TRBV4-1
cdr3_aa: CASSQETGSNQPQHF

cdr3_length: 15
j_call: TRBJ1-1
v_call: TRBV14
cdr3_aa: CASSTQQGAGTEAFF

cdr3_length: 13
j_call: TRBJ1-1
v_call: TRBV14
cdr3_aa: CASSQTGHTEAFF

cdr3_length: 16
j_call: TRBJ1-5
v_call: TRBV13
cdr3_aa: CASSSTRQGHNQPQHF

cdr3_length: 16
j_call: TRBJ2-7
v_call: TRBV5-1
cdr3_aa: CASSSTTGVVSYEQYF

cdr3_length: 16
j_call: TRBJ2-2
v_call: TRBV18
cdr3_aa: CASSPPRTGITGELFF

cdr3_length: 16
j_call: TRBJ1-5
v_call: TRBV28
cdr3_aa: CASSLGTGARGQPQHF

cdr3_length: 14
j_call: TRBJ1-1
v_call: TRBV19
cdr3_aa: CASSSDRENTEAFF

cdr3_length: 13
j_call: TRBJ1-1
v_call: TRBV28
cdr3_aa: CASSPVTGSEAFF

cdr3_length: 11
j_call: TRBJ2-7
v_call: TRBV12-3/TRBV12-4
cdr3_aa: CASSLLHEQYF

cdr3_length: 15
j_call: TRBJ1-2
v_call: TRBV7-9
cdr3_aa: CASSLGGTQPDGYTF

cdr3_length: 16
j_call: TRBJ1-1
v_call: TRBV3-1/TRBV3-2
cdr3_aa: CASSQWGTGRDTEAFF

cdr3_length: 15
j_call: TRBJ1-5
v_call: TRBV4-1
cdr3_aa: CASSPGRPPNQPQHF

cdr3_length: 16
j_call: TRBJ2-4
v_call: TRBV19
cdr3_aa: CASSTPGLGLKNIQYF

cdr3_length: 16
j_call: TRBJ2-7
v_call: TRBV5-4
cdr3_aa: CASSPGQSRLSYEQYF

cdr3_length: 12
j_call: TRBJ1-2
v_call: TRBV6-6
cdr3_aa: CASQGQGGGYTF

cdr3_length: 12
j_call: TRBJ2-2
v_call: TRBV12-3/TRBV12-4
cdr3_aa: CASSQNTGELFF

cdr3_length: 15
j_call: TRBJ2-1
v_call: TRBV3-1/TRBV3-2
cdr3_aa: CASSQAPFEYNEQFF

cdr3_length: 16
j_call: TRBJ1-1
v_call: TRBV5-1
cdr3_aa: CASGNAEEVMNTEAFF

cdr3_length: 16
j_call: TRBJ2-2
v_call: TRBV6-4
cdr3_aa: CASSDTGLANTGELFF

cdr3_length: 14
j_call: TRBJ1-2
v_call: TRBV7-9
cdr3_aa: CASSLVEKNYGYTF

cdr3_length: 16
j_call: TRBJ2-7
v_call: TRBV14
cdr3_aa: CASSPMVGLNRSEQYF

cdr3_length: 14
j_call: TRBJ1-1
v_call: TRBV7-6
cdr3_aa: CASSSFPGSTEAFF

cdr3_length: 18
j_call: TRBJ1-2
v_call: TRBV5-1
cdr3_aa: CASSLEQGRAGSSYGYTF

cdr3_length: 17
j_call: TRBJ2-1
v_call: TRBV9
cdr3_aa: CASSVAGRLAGGNEQFF

cdr3_length: 12
j_call: TRBJ2-1
v_call: TRBV18
cdr3_aa: CASSPGQHEQFF

cdr3_length: 13
j_call: TRBJ1-2
v_call: TRBV28
cdr3_aa: CASSFGGGYGYTF

cdr3_length: 14
j_call: TRBJ1-1
v_call: TRBV9
cdr3_aa: CASSSGTENTEAFF

cdr3_length: 13
j_call: TRBJ2-5
v_call: TRBV2
cdr3_aa: CASRLGAGETQYF

cdr3_length: 20
j_call: TRBJ2-5
v_call: TRBV6-9
cdr3_aa: CASSLKPPPARGTYQETQYF

cdr3_length: 15
j_call: TRBJ2-1
v_call: TRBV19
cdr3_aa: CASSLTSGRVYEQFF

cdr3_length: 16
j_call: TRBJ2-3
v_call: TRBV7-8
cdr3_aa: CASSSPGQGRADTQYF